Listed below are T cell receptor beta chains from one sample, sequenced in a study of prognosis after radiotherapy for stage I lung cancer. Each CDR3 protein is one row after TCRdb ran MiXCR on the multiplex PCR reads. Of about 15,000 distinct CDR3 sequences in the sample, roughly 30% were seen once. The input for sequencing was PBMCs, taken before or after stereotactic body radiation therapy (not recorded which). The receptors shown here come from a donor over 45 with non-small cell lung cancer. CDR3s include the opening cysteine and the closing phenylalanine or tryptophan. The D gene is left open where the match is weak. Not every row has a clone size; where given, it reads once, few, many or a size class.

J: TRBJ2-2
V: TRBV20-1
size: many
D: -
CDR3: CSARDPNTGELFF
DNA: TGCAGTGCTAGAGATCCGAACACCGGGGAGCTGTTTTTT

J: TRBJ2-6
V: TRBV7-2
size: once
D: TRBD2
CDR3: CSSSRWAGASGANVLTF
DNA: TGTTCCAGCAGCCGATGGGCGGGAGCCTCTGGGGCCAACGTCCTGACTTTC

J: TRBJ1-4
V: TRBV7-9
size: many
D: -
CDR3: CASSALAATNEKLFF
DNA: TGTGCCAGCAGCGCCCTAGCAGCAACTAATGAAAAACTGTTTTTT

J: TRBJ2-5
V: TRBV4-1
size: many
D: TRBD2
CDR3: CASSFPSSGSTILF
DNA: TGCGCCAGCAGCTTCCCTTCGAGCGGGAGCACAATTTTATTC

J: TRBJ2-1
V: TRBV10-2
size: -
D: TRBD2
CDR3: CASSDETSGNYEQFF
DNA: TGCGCCAGCAGTGATGAGACTAGCGGGAACTATGAGCAGTTCTTC

J: TRBJ1-1
V: TRBV6-1
size: many
D: -
CDR3: CASRRDGSRPEAFF
DNA: TGTGCCAGCAGGCGGGACGGAAGTCGTCCTGAAGCTTTCTTT

J: TRBJ1-5
V: TRBV18
size: many
D: -
CDR3: CASSPGRGSNQPQHF
DNA: TGTGCCAGCTCCCCAGGACGGGGAAGCAATCAGCCCCAGCATTTT

J: TRBJ2-1
V: TRBV6-2/TRBV6-3
size: -
D: TRBD2
CDR3: CASTSGGSYNEQFF
DNA: TGTGCCAGCACGTCGGGAGGATCCTACAATGAGCAGTTCTTC

J: TRBJ1-6
V: TRBV6-1
size: medium-sized
D: -
CDR3: CASSELVTAGINSPLHF
DNA: TGTGCCAGCAGTGAATTAGTGACAGCAGGCATTAATTCACCCCTCCACTTT

J: TRBJ2-1
V: TRBV7-2
size: medium-sized
D: TRBD2
CDR3: CASSLAGLAGGEEFF
DNA: TGTGCCAGCAGCTTAGCTGGACTAGCGGGAGGGGAAGAGTTCTTC

J: TRBJ1-5
V: TRBV27
size: many
D: -
CDR3: CASRPPGYISQPQHF
DNA: TGTGCCAGCAGACCCCCGGGGTACATTTCGCAGCCCCAGCATTTT

J: TRBJ2-5
V: TRBV7-8
size: many
D: -
CDR3: CASRKLIAETQYF
DNA: TGTGCCAGCAGAAAGCTTATTGCAGAGACCCAGTACTTC

J: TRBJ2-7
V: TRBV11-2
size: many
D: -
CDR3: CASSLSGLYEQYF
DNA: TGTGCCAGCAGCCTATCGGGACTCTACGAGCAGTACTTC

J: TRBJ1-1
V: TRBV5-1
size: once
D: -
CDR3: CASSPGGKGFTGAFF
DNA: TGCGCCAGCAGCCCAGGTGGGAAAGGGTTCACTGGAGCTTTCTTT

J: TRBJ2-7
V: TRBV6-2/TRBV6-3
size: -
D: -
CDR3: CSSSYGPGLGEQYF
DNA: TGTTCCAGCAGTTATGGGCCCGGGCTTGGCGAGCAGTACTTC

J: TRBJ2-1
V: TRBV2
size: many
D: -
CDR3: CASLAADSYNEQFF
DNA: TGTGCCAGCCTAGCAGCGGATTCCTACAATGAGCAGTTCTTC

J: TRBJ2-1
V: TRBV5-1
size: many
D: -
CDR3: CASSTTGQGQHEQFF
DNA: TGCGCCAGCAGTACTACGGGACAAGGACAACATGAGCAGTTCTTC

J: TRBJ2-3
V: TRBV6-5
size: many
D: -
CDR3: CASSPLRGGGTDTQYF
DNA: TGTGCCAGCTCCCCCCTGCGTGGTGGGGGCACAGATACGCAGTATTTT

J: TRBJ1-5
V: TRBV19
size: many
D: -
CDR3: CASSIEFSGSNQPQHF
DNA: TGTGCCAGTAGTATCGAGTTCTCGGGTAGCAATCAGCCCCAGCATTTT

J: TRBJ1-4
V: TRBV6-1
size: medium-sized
D: -
CDR3: CASSESAWVDEKLFF
DNA: TGTGCCAGCAGTGAATCCGCCTGGGTCGATGAAAAACTGTTTTTT

J: TRBJ2-2
V: TRBV4-2
size: many
D: -
CDR3: CASSPKMAVRDYTGELFF
DNA: TGTGCCAGCAGCCCCAAGATGGCCGTGAGAGACTACACCGGGGAGCTGTTTTTT

J: TRBJ1-2
V: TRBV18
size: many
D: -
CDR3: CASSPRTQNYGYTF
DNA: TGTGCCAGCTCACCTAGGACCCAAAACTATGGCTACACCTTC

J: TRBJ1-2
V: TRBV12-3/TRBV12-4
size: many
D: -
CDR3: CASSLEGDYGYTF
DNA: TGTGCCAGCAGTTTGGAGGGCGACTATGGCTACACCTTC

J: TRBJ1-2
V: TRBV12-3/TRBV12-4
size: many
D: -
CDR3: CASSLGQSNYGYTF
DNA: TGTGCCAGCAGTTTAGGACAGAGTAACTATGGCTACACCTTC

J: TRBJ2-7
V: TRBV20-1
size: -
D: TRBD1
CDR3: CSAAGTGGCYEQYF
DNA: TGCAGTGCTGCAGGGACAGGGGGTTGCTACGAGCAGTACTTC